Following are 13 T cell receptor beta chains from one sample sequenced in a study of regulatory T cells in long-lasting Graves disease. For TCR beta, libraries came from iRepertoire HTBI primers and Arm-PCR of CDR3 regions. MiXCR, run by TCRdb on the multiplex PCR reads, gives a single entry per CDR3 protein. The sample holds hundreds of thousands of distinct CDR3 sequences, 21% seen once. Time point described: persistent/refractory GD, antithyroid drugs over 5 years with positive TRAb. Following extraction of RNA from PBMCs, that RNA was used to make the TCR library. This specimen consisted of peripheral blood mononuclear cells (PBMCs), obtained when the disease was refractory, from a patient treated with antithyroid drugs. All receptors derive from a female donor with Graves disease.

This clonotype has a single count. A read error is possible here, since a much larger clone lies one base away. The rearrangement uses TRBV6-1 and TRBJ1-2; no firm D call. This CDR3 region has 14 residues. V gave up 5 bases and J gave up 7 bases, with 17 bases separating them. In germline, CDR1 is MNHNS, CDR2 SASEGT. The CDR3 bases are TGTGCCAGCAGTCTAGGACGGGGATACAGTGGCTACACCTTC. Its translation: CASSLGRGYSGYTF.

This clonotype was observed a handful of times. The V and J genes are TRBV6-9 and TRBJ1-1, with D perhaps TRBD1 (6 bases). Germline V CDR1 and CDR2: MNHGY, SVAAGI. CDR3 length equals 17 residues. Trimming took 4 bases from V and 1 from J, leaving 19 bases between them. In DNA form, the CDR3 reads TGTGCCAGCAGTTCCTACCGGACAGCTCGGGAGAACACTGAAGCTTTCTTT. It translates to CASSSYRTARENTEAFF.

This sequence joins TRBV28 and TRBJ2-1; D might be TRBD2 (5 bases). There are 15 residues in the CDR3. CDR1 MDHEN and CDR2 SYDVKM come from the germline V gene. V was shortened by 5 bases and J by 0 bases, with 11 bases between the two germline ends. The CDR3 nucleotides are TGTGCCAGCAGTCGTGGGCGGGCCTCCTACAATGAGCAGTTCTTC. This gives the protein CASSRGRASYNEQFF.

Only a few counts were recorded for this clonotype. The rearrangement joins TRBV2 to TRBJ2-3; D remains ambiguous. The CDR3 sequence is 13 residues long. Germline V gives CDR1 SNHLY, CDR2 FYNNEI. V lost 6 bases to trimming and J lost 3 bases, with 10 bases between them. The DNA of the CDR3 is TGTGCCAGCAGCGAGGACCAAACAGATACGCAGTATTTT. This encodes CASSEDQTDTQYF.

The J gene is TRBJ2-1, the V gene TRBV4-1; 7 nucleotides agree with TRBD1. The trim removed 3 bases at V and 8 bases at J, leaving 10 bases unmatched. Germline CDR1 is MGHRA and CDR2 is YSYEKL. This CDR3 comprises 15 residues. As DNA, the CDR3 is TGCGCCAGCAGCCAGGCCTTTGGGACAGACGATGAGCAGTTCTTC. Its protein is CASSQAFGTDDEQFF.

The V gene is TRBV30, the J gene TRBJ2-7; 7 bases are a match to TRBD2. Germline-derived CDR1 and CDR2 are GTSNPN and SVGIG (reference sequence). The CDR3 spans 13 residues. Unmatched junction bases numbered 10, after V lost 3 bases and J lost 8 bases. CDR3: CAWRAGRNGKQYF. DNA for the CDR3: TGTGCCTGGAGGGCCGGGAGGAACGGTAAGCAGTACTTC.

The sample holds a few counts of this clonotype. The chain employs TRBV19 and TRBJ1-5; 8 nucleotides line up with TRBD1. J lost 2 bases, V lost 5 bases, and 2 bases had no gene match. The germline CDR1 and CDR2 sequences are LNHDA and SQIVND (reference sequence). The CDR3 totals 14 residues. The CDR3 spells CASSQTGGNQPQHF. DNA of the CDR3: TGTGCCAGTAGTCAGACAGGGGGCAATCAGCCCCAGCATTTT.

The chain recombines TRBV7-9 with TRBJ1-2, with D unresolved. The CDR3 length is 13 residues. CDR1 and CDR2 (germline): SEHNR, FQNEAQ (reference sequence). Trimming left V 3 bases short and J 4 bases short, with 9 bases between. CDR3 nucleotide sequence: TGTGCCAGCAGCTTGGGCAGTACCTATGGCTACACCTTC. As protein: CASSLGSTYGYTF.

The gene calls are TRBV3-1 and TRBJ1-5, with no clear D. The V end was cut by 2 bases, the J end by 5 bases, with 7 bases between. Germline CDR1 and CDR2: LGHDT and YNNKEL (reference sequence). The CDR3 extends over 13 amino acids. The CDR3 protein is CASSQWEDQPQHF. The CDR3 DNA follows: TGTGCCAGCAGCCAATGGGAGGATCAGCCCCAGCATTTT.

At least ten counts were recorded for this clonotype. This chain uses TRBV28 with TRBJ1-5, with D perhaps matching TRBD1 (6 bases). Deletions cut 2 bases from V and 3 bases from J, with 8 bases between. Germline V gene data show CDR1 as MDHEN and CDR2 as SYDVKM. The CDR3 runs to 14 residues. The CDR3 sequence is CASSLNRVNQPQHF. The CDR3 bases are TGTGCCAGCAGTTTAAACAGGGTCAATCAGCCCCAGCATTTT. Full variable domain (outside the CDR3, taken from reference TRBV28 and TRBJ1-5): DVKVTQSSRYLVKRTGEKVFLECVQDMDHENMFWYRQDPGLGLRLIYFSYDVKMKEKGDIPEGYSVSREKKERFSLILESASTNQTSMYLCASSLNRVNQPQHFGDGTRLSIL.

This clonotype was recorded many times. The genes are TRBV3-1 and TRBJ1-4, with D perhaps TRBD1 (5 bases). Per germline, CDR1 LGHDT and CDR2 YNNKEL (reference sequence). Trimming took 5 bases from V and 8 from J, leaving 9 bases between them. This CDR3 contains 12 residues. CDR3: CASSFEGEKLFF. CDR3 coding DNA: TGTGCCAGCAGCTTCGAGGGGGAAAAACTGTTTTTT.

This clonotype has ten or more counts. The rearrangement uses TRBV2 and TRBJ2-7; 7 bases match TRBD1. Germline CDR1 and CDR2: SNHLY and FYNNEI. This CDR3 is 13 amino acids long. V shed 7 bases, J shed 2 bases, and the junction held 5 bases outside the gene matches. In DNA, the CDR3 is TGTGCCAGCACCGGGGACAGCGCCTACGAGCAGTACTTC. Translated: CASTGDSAYEQYF.

This clonotype was detected a few times. The CDR3 loop is CASTEGARIEKLFF. The CDR3 DNA is TGTGCCAGCACCGAAGGGGCCCGGATAGAAAAACTGTTTTTT. The chain combines TRBV6-1 with TRBJ1-4, with D tentatively TRBD1 (5 bases). The V gene lost 7 bases and the J gene lost 8 bases, with 17 bases spanning the gap. The germline gives CDR1 MNHNS, CDR2 SASEGT. CDR3 length: 14 residues.